This TCR beta chain is drawn from a study of T-cell reconstitution after alpha-beta-depleted transplantation in children. Study-level findings and limits: Reportedly, roughly two months post-transplant, alpha-beta T cells arose from several hundred expanded graft clones. Among T cells one year after transplant, newly produced cells accounted for most counts and diversity.

The authors prepared the TCRbeta library with unique molecular identifiers. TCRdb passed the PCR reads through MiXCR, listing each CDR3 protein once. The sample includes under 850,000 distinct CDR3 sequences, less than 15% of them seen just once. This clonotype was detected only a few times. What it binds is not known. The CDR3 runs to 15 residues. After removal of 7 bases from V and 6 bases from J, the junction contained 8 bases not matched to a gene. Per the germline V gene, CDR1 is LNHDA and CDR2 is SQIVND (reference sequence). Sequencing was performed on PBMCs, taken before TCRalphabeta/CD19-depleted stem cell transplant. The clonotype originates from a girl aged 2 to 9 with congenital amegakaryocytic thrombocytopenia, due to receive a stem cell transplant. This chain joins TRBV19 and TRBJ2-1; 11 bases agree with TRBD2. The CDR3 loop reads CASTPTSGSGNEQFF. CDR3 DNA: TGTGCCAGTACCCCTACTAGCGGGAGTGGCAATGAGCAGTTCTTC.